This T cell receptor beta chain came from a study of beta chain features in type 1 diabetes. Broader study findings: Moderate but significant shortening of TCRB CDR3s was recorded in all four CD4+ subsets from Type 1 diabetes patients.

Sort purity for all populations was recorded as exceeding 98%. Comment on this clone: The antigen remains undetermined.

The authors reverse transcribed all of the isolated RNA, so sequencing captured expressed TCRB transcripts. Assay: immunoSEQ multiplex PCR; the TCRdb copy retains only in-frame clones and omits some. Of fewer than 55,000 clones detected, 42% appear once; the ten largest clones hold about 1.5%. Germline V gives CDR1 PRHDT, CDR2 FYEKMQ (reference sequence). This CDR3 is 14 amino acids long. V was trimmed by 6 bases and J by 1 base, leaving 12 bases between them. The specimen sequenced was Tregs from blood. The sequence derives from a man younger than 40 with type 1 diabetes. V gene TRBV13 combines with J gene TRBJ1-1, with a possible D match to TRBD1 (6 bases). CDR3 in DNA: TGTGCCAGCAGTAGAGAACAGGGGAACACTGAAGCTTTCTTT. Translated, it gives CASSREQGNTEAFF.